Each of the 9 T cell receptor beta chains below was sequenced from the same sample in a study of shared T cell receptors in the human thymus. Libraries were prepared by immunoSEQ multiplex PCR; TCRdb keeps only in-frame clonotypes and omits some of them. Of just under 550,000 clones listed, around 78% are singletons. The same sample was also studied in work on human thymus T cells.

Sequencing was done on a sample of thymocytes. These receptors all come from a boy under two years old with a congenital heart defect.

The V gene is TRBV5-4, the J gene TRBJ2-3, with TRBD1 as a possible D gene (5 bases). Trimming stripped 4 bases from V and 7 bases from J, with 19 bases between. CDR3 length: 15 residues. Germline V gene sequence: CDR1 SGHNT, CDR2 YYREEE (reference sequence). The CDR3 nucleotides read TGTGCCAGCAGCCCCCCGAGGCAGGGAACACATACGCAGTATTTT. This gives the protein CASSPPRQGTHTQYF.

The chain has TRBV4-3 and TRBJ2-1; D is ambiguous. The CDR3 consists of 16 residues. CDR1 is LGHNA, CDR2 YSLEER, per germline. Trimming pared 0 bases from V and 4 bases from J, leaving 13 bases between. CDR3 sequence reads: CASSQDWSRIYNEQFF. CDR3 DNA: TGCGCCAGCAGCCAAGATTGGTCTAGGATTTACAATGAGCAGTTCTTC.

The CDR3 spells CASSSVEANEQFF. The CDR3 DNA is TGTGCCAGCAGCTCTGTAGAAGCCAATGAGCAGTTCTTC. This chain uses TRBV7-2 with TRBJ2-1; D unclear. This CDR3 contains 13 residues. Germline values: CDR1 SGHTA, CDR2 FQGNSA. Trimming left V 4 bases short and J 6 bases short, with 10 bases between.

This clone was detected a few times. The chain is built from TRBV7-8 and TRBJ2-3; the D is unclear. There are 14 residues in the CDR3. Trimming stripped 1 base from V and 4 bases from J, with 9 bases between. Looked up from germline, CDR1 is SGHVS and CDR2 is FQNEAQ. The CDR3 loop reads CASSLVTYPDTQYF. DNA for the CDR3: TGTGCCAGCAGCTTAGTAACTTACCCAGATACGCAGTATTTT.

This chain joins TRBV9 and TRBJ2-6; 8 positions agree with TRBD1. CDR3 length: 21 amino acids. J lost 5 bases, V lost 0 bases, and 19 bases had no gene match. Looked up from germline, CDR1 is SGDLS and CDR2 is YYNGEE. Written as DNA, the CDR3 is TGTGCCAGCAGCGTAGAACGAAGAGGGCAGGGGGCCTTCACTTGGGCCAACGTCCTGACTTTC. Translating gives CASSVERRGQGAFTWANVLTF.

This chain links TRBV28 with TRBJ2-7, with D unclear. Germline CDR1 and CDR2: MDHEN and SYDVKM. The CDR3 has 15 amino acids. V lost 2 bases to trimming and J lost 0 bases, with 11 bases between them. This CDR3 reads CASSLLVPSSYEQYF. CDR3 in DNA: TGTGCCAGCAGTTTACTGGTACCCAGCTCCTACGAGCAGTACTTC. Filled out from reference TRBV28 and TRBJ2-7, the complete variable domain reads DVKVTQSSRYLVKRTGEKVFLECVQDMDHENMFWYRQDPGLGLRLIYFSYDVKMKEKGDIPEGYSVSREKKERFSLILESASTNQTSMYLCASSLLVPSSYEQYFGPGTRLTVT.

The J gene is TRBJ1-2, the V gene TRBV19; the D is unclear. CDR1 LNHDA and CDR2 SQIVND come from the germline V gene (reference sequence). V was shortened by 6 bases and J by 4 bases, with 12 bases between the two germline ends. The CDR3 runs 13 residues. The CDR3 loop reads CASRGERSYGYTF. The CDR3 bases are TGTGCCAGTAGGGGAGAGAGGAGCTATGGCTACACCTTC. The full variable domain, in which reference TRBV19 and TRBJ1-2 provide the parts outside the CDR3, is DGGITQSPKYLFRKEGQNVTLSCEQNLNHDAMYWYRQDPGQGLRLIYYSQIVNDFQKGDIAEGYSVSREKKESFPLTVTSAQKNPTAFYLCASRGERSYGYTFGSGTRLTVV.

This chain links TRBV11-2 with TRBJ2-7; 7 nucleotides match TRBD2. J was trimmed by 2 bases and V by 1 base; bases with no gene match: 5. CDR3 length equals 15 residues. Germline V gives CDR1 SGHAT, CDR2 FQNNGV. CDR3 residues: CASSLAAGVAYEQYF. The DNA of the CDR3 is TGTGCCAGCAGCTTAGCGGCGGGAGTTGCCTACGAGCAGTACTTC.

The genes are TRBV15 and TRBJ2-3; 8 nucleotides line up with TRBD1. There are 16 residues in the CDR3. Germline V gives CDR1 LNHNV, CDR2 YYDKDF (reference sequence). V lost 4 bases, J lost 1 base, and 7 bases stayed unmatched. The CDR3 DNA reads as TGTGCCACCAGCACCCTCAGGGGGCTGGGCACAGATACGCAGTATTTT. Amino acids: CATSTLRGLGTDTQYF.